These 10 T cell receptor beta chains were sequenced from one sample in a study of molecular identifiers for immune sequencing clone quantification. TCRdb analysed the PCR reads with MiXCR anew, one entry per CDR3 protein. This table has around 470,000 distinct CDR3 sequences, approximately 25% appearing once. Input material: naive CD8+ T cells from blood, with Jurkat cell RNA spiked in. Specified subset: FACS-sorted CD8+CD4-CCR7+CD45RA+ naive T cells. Source of these receptors: a human donor in good health. Some libraries in this study had Jurkat cell RNA spiked in.

The V gene is TRBV7-3, the J gene TRBJ2-1; 8 bases match TRBD1. The CDR3 spans 15 residues. Germline V gene data show CDR1 as SGHTA and CDR2 as FQGTGA. The V segment lost 6 bases and the J segment 4 bases; nucleotides outside the gene matches: 8. CDR3 sequence: CASSNGGQAYNEQFF. The CDR3, as DNA: TGTGCCAGCAGTAACGGGGGACAGGCATACAATGAGCAGTTCTTC.

This clonotype has a handful of counts. The V call is TRBV6-2 or TRBV6-3, the J call TRBJ1-2; D is perhaps TRBD1 (5 bases). Looked up from germline, CDR1 is MNHEY and CDR2 is SVGEGT. The V end was cut by 6 bases, the J end by 5 bases, with 16 bases between. There are 14 residues in the CDR3. The DNA of the CDR3 is TGTGCCAGCAGCCCCTCCCTGGGGGATTATGGCTACACCTTC. This codes for CASSPSLGDYGYTF.

Ten or more counts support this clonotype. The V call is TRBV2, the J call TRBJ2-7; 9 positions match TRBD1. Per germline, CDR1 SNHLY and CDR2 FYNNEI. There are 15 residues in the CDR3. J was trimmed by 6 bases and V by 7 bases; bases with no gene match: 13. CDR3 nucleotide sequence: TGTGCCAGCACCTTCGCAGCGGACAGGGGTCCCGAGCAGTACTTC. Protein sequence: CASTFAADRGPEQYF.

This chain links TRBV18 with TRBJ2-3; D may be TRBD2 (6 bases). The CDR3 covers 15 residues. CDR1 is KGHSH and CDR2 is LQKENI in the germline V gene. Trimming shortened V by 5 bases and J by 4 bases, and 16 bases separated the two germline ends. CDR3 sequence (DNA): TGTGCCAGCTCAGCTAGCGAAATAGTCCCAGATACGCAGTATTTT. Translation: CASSASEIVPDTQYF.

The chain joins TRBV7-9 to TRBJ2-7, with D hard to call. Trimming cost V 7 bases and J 3 bases, with 19 bases left between them. Per the germline V gene, CDR1 is SEHNR and CDR2 is FQNEAQ (reference sequence). The CDR3 loop spans 15 amino acids. Written as DNA, the CDR3 is TGTGCCAGCACTCCCACGATCGAGGCCGACTACGAGCAGTACTTC. Translation gives CASTPTIEADYEQYF. Full variable domain (rest looked up from reference TRBV7-9 and TRBJ2-7): DTGVSQNPRHKITKRGQNVTFRCDPISEHNRLYWYRQTLGQGPEFLTYFQNEAQLEKSRLLSDRFSAERPKGSFSTLEIQRTEQGDSAMYLCASTPTIEADYEQYFGPGTRLTVT.

This clonotype was detected only a few times. This chain connects TRBV6-2 or TRBV6-3 to TRBJ1-3; D gene unclear. V lost 7 bases to trimming and J lost 0 bases, with 13 bases between them. The CDR3 consists of 15 residues. CDR1 MNHEY and CDR2 SVGEGT come from the germline V gene. In DNA form, the CDR3 reads TGTGCCAGCAACCAAGGACGTCTCTCTGGAAACACCATATATTTT. It is translated as CASNQGRLSGNTIYF.

The V and J genes are TRBV18 and TRBJ2-1, with 10 bases identical to TRBD2. The CDR3 totals 15 residues. Per the germline V gene, CDR1 is KGHSH and CDR2 is LQKENI. V gave up 5 bases and J gave up 4 bases; unmatched junction bases: 5. The CDR3 bases are TGTGCCAGCTCAAAAGCGGGAGGGGAGTACAATGAGCAGTTCTTC. As protein: CASSKAGGEYNEQFF.

This clonotype appeared a few times. The V call is TRBV20-1, the J call TRBJ2-5; 14 bases fit TRBD2. CDR1 is DFQATT, CDR2 SNEGSKA, per germline (reference sequence). CDR3 length: 17 amino acids. V was clipped by 6 bases and J by 5 bases; unmatched bases: 14. The CDR3 reads CSAEKGLAGEGSETQYF. In DNA form, the CDR3 reads TGCAGTGCCGAAAAGGGACTAGCGGGAGAGGGTTCGGAGACCCAGTACTTC.

This clonotype was detected a few times. The CDR3 sequence: CASSDYPGGIDEQYF. CDR3 nucleotides: TGTGCCAGCAGTGATTATCCGGGAGGGATAGACGAGCAGTACTTC. The rearrangement joins TRBV2 to TRBJ2-7, with TRBD2 identical over 8 bases. The ends lost 3 bases at V and 5 bases at J; junction bases unmatched: 9. CDR3 length: 15 amino acids. Germline lookup yields CDR1 SNHLY and CDR2 FYNNEI.

This clonotype was picked up a small number of times. The V gene is TRBV2, the J gene TRBJ2-5; TRBD2 matches at 9 bases. V was pared by 10 bases and J by 3 bases, with 12 bases of the junction left unmatched. The CDR3 runs 15 residues. The germline CDR1 and CDR2 sequences are SNHLY and FYNNEI. This CDR3 is CATPGAGGPEETQYF. The CDR3 region has the DNA TGTGCCACCCCTGGGGCGGGGGGGCCGGAAGAGACCCAGTACTTC. Complete variable domain (other parts from reference TRBV2 and TRBJ2-5): EPEVTQTPSHQVTQMGQEVILRCVPISNHLYFYWYRQILGQKVEFLVSFYNNEISEKSEIFDDQFSVERPDGSNFTLKIRSTKLEDSAMYFCATPGAGGPEETQYFGPGTRLLVL.